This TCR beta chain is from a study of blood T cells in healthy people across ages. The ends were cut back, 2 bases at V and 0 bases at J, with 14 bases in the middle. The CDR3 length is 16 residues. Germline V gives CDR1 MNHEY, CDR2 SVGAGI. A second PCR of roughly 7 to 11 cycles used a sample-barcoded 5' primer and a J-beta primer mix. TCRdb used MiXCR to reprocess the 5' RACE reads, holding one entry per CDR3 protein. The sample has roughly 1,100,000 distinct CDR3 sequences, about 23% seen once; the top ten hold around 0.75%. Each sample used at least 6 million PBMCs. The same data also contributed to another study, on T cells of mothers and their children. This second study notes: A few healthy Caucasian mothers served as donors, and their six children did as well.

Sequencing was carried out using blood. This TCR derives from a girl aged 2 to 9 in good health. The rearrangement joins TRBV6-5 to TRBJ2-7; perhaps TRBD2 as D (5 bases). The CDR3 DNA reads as TGTGCCAGCAGTTACACCGGGAAGGCGATCTCCTACGAGCAGTACTTC. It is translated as CASSYTGKAISYEQYF.